This T cell receptor beta chain was sequenced during a study of Ad26.COV2.S vaccination and SARS-CoV-2 variants. The wider study: Of the COV1001 trial arms, the Ad26.COV2.S arm included the donor. Intramuscular Ad26.COV2.S doses were given once or twice, 56 days apart. Study findings and constraints: Total responses of T cells may have been underestimated by the analyses of TCR breadth and depth.

In germline, CDR1 is PRHDT, CDR2 FYEKMQ (reference sequence). The V end lost 2 bases, the J end lost 1 base, and 9 bases lay between the germline ends. The CDR3 has 14 residues. To note about this clone: What it recognizes is unknown.

The protocol was immunoSEQ multiplex PCR, while the TCRdb copy is restricted to in-frame clones and leaves out a portion. The table includes some 420,000 clones, roughly 90% detected once. The treatment: approximately 18 received Ad26.COV2.S at low or high dose, single or two shots; several received placebo; per-sample allocation not given. On day 63 after the first injection, vaccine and placebo recipients gave samples. This adult donor, from Boston, was 18-55 years old. The sequence was collected from a person between 18 and 65 years old who received the Ad26.COV2.S COVID-19 vaccine or a placebo. The V gene is TRBV13, the J gene TRBJ2-7; the D is unclear. This specimen consisted of peripheral blood, obtained in a trial of Ad26.COV2.S vaccine versus placebo. The CDR3 sequence is CASSLSVASYEQYF. As DNA, the CDR3 is TGTGCCAGCAGCTTAAGTGTAGCTTCCTACGAGCAGTACTTC.